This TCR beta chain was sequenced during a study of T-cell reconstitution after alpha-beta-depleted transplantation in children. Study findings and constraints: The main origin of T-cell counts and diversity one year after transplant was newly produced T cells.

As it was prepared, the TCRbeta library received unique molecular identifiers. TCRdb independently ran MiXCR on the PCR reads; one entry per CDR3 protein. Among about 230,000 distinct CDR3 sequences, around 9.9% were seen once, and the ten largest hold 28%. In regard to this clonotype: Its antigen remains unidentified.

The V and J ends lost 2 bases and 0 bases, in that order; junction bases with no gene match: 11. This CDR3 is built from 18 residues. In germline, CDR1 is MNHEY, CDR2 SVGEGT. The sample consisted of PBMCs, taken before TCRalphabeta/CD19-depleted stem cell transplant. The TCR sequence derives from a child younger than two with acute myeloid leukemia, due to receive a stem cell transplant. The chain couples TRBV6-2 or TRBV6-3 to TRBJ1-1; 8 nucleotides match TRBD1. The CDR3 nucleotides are TGTGCCAGCAGTTACGACCGGGACAGGCCAAACATGAACACTGAAGCTTTCTTT. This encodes CASSYDRDRPNMNTEAFF.